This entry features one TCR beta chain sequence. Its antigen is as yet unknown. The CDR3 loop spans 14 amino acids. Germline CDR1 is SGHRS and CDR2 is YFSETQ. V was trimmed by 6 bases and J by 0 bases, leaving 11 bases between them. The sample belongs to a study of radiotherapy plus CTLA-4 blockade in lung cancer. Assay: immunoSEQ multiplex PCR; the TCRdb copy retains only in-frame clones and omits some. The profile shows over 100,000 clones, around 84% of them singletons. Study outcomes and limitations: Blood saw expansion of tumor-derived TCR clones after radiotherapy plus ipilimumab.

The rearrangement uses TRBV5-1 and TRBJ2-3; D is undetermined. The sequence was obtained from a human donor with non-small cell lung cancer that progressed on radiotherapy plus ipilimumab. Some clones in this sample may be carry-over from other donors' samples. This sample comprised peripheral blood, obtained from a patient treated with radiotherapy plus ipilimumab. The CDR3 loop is CASMSPWSTDTQYF. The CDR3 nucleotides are TGCGCCAGCATGTCACCCTGGAGCACAGATACGCAGTATTTT. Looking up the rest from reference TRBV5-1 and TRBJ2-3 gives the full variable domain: KAGVTQTPRYLIKTRGQQVTLSCSPISGHRSVSWYQQTPGQGLQFLFEYFSETQRNKGNFPGRFSGRQFSNSRSEMNVSTLELGDSALYLCASMSPWSTDTQYFGPGTRLTVL.